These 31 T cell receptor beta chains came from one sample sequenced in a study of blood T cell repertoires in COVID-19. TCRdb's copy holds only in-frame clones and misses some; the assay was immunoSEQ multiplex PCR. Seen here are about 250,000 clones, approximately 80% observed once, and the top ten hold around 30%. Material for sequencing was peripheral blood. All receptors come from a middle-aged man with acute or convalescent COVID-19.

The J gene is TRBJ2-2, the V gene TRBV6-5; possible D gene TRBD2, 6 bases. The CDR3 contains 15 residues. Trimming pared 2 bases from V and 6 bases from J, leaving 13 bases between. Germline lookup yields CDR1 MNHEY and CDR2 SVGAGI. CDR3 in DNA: TGTGCCAGCAGTTACATTCCCGGGGGACCCGGGGAGCTGTTTTTT. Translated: CASSYIPGGPGELFF.

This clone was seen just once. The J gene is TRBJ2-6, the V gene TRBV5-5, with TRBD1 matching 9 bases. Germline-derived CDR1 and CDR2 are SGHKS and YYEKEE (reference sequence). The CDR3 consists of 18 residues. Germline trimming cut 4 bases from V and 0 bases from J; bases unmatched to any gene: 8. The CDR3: CASSAGQGSDSGANVLTF. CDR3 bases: TGTGCCAGCAGCGCGGGACAGGGATCAGACTCTGGGGCCAACGTCCTGACTTTC.

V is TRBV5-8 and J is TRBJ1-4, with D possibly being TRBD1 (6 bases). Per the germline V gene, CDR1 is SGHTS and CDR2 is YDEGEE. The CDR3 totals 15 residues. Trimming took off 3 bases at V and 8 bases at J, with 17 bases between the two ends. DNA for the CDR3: TGTGCCAGCAGCTCTGGTACAGGGAAGCGGGAAAAACTGTTTTTT. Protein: CASSSGTGKREKLFF.

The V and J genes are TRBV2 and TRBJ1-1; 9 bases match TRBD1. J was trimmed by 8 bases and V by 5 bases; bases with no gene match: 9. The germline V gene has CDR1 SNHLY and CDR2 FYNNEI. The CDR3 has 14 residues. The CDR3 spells CASSRDRADNEAFF. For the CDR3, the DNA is TGTGCCAGCAGTCGGGACAGGGCTGATAACGAAGCTTTCTTT.

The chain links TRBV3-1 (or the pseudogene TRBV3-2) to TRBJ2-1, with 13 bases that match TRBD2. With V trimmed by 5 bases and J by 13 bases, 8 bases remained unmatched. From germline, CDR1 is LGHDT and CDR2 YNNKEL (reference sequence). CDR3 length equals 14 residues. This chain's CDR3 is CASSVRGTSGNQFF. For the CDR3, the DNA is TGTGCCAGCAGCGTAAGAGGGACTAGCGGGAATCAGTTCTTC.

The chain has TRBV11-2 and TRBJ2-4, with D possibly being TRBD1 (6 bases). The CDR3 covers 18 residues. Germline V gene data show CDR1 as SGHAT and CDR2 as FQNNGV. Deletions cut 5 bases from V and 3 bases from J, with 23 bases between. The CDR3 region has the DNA TGTGCCAGCAGCCAAACCCCCCCGGGGAAGGGGGTCAAAAACATTCAGTACTTC. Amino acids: CASSQTPPGKGVKNIQYF.

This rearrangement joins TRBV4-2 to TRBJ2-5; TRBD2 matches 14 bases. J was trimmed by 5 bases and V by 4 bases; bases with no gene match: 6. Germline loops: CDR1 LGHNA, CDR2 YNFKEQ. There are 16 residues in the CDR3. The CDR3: CASSLTSGRAIETQYF. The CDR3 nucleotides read TGTGCCAGCAGCCTGACTAGCGGGAGGGCTATCGAGACCCAGTACTTC.

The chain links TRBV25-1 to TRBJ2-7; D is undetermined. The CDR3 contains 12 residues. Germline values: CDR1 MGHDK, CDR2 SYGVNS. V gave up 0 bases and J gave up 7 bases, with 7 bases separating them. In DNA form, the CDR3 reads TGTGCCAGCAGTGAATACCCGCGAGAGCAGTACTTC. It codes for CASSEYPREQYF.

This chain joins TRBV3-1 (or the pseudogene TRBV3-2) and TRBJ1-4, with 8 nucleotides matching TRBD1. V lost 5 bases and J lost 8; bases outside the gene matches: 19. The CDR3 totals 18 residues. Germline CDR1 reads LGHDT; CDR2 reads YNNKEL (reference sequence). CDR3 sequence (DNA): TGTGCCAGCAGCGCACGGAAAGGATGGACAGGGAGTCAGGAAAAACTGTTTTTT. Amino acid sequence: CASSARKGWTGSQEKLFF.

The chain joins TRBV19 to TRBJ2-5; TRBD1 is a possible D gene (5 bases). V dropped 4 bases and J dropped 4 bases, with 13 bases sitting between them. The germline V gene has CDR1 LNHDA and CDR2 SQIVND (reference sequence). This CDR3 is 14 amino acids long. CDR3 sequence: CASSTAGARETQYF. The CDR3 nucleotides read TGTGCCAGTAGTACTGCTGGGGCGCGAGAGACCCAGTACTTC.

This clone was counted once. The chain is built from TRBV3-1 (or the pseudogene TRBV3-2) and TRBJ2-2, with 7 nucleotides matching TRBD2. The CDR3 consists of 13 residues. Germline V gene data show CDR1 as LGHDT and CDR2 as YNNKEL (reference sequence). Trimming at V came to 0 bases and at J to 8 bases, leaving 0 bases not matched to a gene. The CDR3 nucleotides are TGTGCCAGCAGCCAAGAGGGAGGGGGGGAGCTGTTTTTT. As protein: CASSQEGGGELFF.

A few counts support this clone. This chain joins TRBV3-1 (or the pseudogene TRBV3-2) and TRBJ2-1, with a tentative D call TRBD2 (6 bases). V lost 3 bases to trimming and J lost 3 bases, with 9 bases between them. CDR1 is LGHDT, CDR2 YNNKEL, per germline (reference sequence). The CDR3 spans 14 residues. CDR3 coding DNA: TGTGCCAGCAGCCAGCGGGGATACTACAATGAGCAGTTCTTC. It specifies CASSQRGYYNEQFF.

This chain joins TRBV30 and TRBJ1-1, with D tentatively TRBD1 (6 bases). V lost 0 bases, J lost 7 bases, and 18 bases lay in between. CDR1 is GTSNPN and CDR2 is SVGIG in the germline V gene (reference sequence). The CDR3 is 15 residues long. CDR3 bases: TGTGCCTGGAGTGTACTCAGGGGTAATATGGGTGAAGCTTTCTTT. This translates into CAWSVLRGNMGEAFF.

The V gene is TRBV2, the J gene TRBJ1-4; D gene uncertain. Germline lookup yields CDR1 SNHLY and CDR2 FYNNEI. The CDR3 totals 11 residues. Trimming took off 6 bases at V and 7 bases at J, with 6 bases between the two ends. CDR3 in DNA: TGTGCCAGCAGCCGCAGTGAAAAACTGTTTTTT. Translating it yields CASSRSEKLFF.

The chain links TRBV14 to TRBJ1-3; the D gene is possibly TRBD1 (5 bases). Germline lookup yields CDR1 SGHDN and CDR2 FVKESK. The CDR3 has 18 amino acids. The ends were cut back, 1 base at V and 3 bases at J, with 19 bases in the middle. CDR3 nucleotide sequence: TGTGCCAGCAGCCAAGGAGAATCAGGCAGGGCACTTGGAAACACCATATATTTT. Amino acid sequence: CASSQGESGRALGNTIYF.

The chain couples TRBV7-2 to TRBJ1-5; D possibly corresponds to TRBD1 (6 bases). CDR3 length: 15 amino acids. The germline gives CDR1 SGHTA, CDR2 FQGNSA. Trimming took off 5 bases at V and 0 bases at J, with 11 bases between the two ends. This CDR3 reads CASSQDRNSNQPQHF. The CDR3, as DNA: TGTGCCAGCAGCCAGGACAGAAATAGCAATCAGCCCCAGCATTTT.

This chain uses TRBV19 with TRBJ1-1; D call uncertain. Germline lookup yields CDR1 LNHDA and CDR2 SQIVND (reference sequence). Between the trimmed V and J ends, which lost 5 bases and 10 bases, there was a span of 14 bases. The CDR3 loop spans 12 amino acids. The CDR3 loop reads CASSVTGEGAFF. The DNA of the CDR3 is TGTGCCAGTAGTGTGACCGGGGAGGGAGCTTTCTTT.

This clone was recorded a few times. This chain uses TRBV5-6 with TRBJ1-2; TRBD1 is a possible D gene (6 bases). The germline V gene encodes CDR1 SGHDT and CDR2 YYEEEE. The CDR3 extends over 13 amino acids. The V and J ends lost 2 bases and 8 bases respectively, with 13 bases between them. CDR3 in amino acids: CASSLQGRGGYTF. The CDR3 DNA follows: TGTGCCAGCAGCTTACAGGGCCGAGGGGGCTACACCTTC. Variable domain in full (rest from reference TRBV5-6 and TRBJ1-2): DAGVTQSPTHLIKTRGQQVTLRCSPKSGHDTVSWYQQALGQGPQFIFQYYEEEERQRGNFPDRFSGHQFPNYSSELNVNALLLGDSALYLCASSLQGRGGYTFGSGTRLTVV.

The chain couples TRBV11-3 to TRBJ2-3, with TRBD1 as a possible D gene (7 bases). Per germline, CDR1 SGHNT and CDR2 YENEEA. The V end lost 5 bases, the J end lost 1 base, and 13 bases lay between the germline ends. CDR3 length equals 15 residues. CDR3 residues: CASSPGGTGTDTQYF. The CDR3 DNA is TGTGCCAGCAGCCCAGGGGGGACAGGCACAGATACGCAGTATTTT. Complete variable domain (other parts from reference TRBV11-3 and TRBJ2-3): EAGVVQSPRYKIIEKKQPVAFWCNPISGHNTLYWYLQNLGQGPELLIRYENEEAVDDSQLPKDRFSAERLKGVDSTLKIQPAELGDSAVYLCASSPGGTGTDTQYFGPGTRLTVL.

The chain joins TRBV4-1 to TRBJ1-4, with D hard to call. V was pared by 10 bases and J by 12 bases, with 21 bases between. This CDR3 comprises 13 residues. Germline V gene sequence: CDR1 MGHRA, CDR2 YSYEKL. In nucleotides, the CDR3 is TGCGCCACCTCGGAGACGGGTGACGGAGAACTGTTTTTT. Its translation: CATSETGDGELFF.

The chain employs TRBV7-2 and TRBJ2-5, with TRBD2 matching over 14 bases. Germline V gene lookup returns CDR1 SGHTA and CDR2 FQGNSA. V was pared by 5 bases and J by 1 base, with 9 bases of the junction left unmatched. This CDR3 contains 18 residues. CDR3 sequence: CASSRTGTSGGLQETQYF. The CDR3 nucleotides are TGTGCCAGCAGCAGAACCGGGACTAGCGGGGGTCTCCAAGAGACCCAGTACTTC.

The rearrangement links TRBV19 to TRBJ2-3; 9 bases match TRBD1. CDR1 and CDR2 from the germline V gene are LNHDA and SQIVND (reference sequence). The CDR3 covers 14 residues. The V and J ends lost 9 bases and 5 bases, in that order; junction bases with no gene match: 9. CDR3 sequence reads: CASSRWTGEDTQYF. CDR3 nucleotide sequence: TGTGCCAGCTCCCGATGGACAGGGGAAGATACGCAGTATTTT.

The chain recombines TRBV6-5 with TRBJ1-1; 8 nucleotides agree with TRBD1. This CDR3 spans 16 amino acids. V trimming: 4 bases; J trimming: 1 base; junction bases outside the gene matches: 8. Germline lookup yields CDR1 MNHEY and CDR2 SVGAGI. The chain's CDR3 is CASSSSKQGGNTEAFF. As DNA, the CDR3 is TGTGCCAGCAGTTCGTCCAAACAGGGGGGGAACACTGAAGCTTTCTTT.

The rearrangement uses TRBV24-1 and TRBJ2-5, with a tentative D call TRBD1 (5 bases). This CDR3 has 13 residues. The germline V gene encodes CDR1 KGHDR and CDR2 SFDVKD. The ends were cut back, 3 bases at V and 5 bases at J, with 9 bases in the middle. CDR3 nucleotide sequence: TGTGCCACCAGTGATGGGGCGAGGGAGACCCAGTACTTC. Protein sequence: CATSDGARETQYF.

CDR3 amino acids: CASSIVRASYGYTF. As DNA, the CDR3 is TGTGCCAGTAGTATCGTCAGGGCCTCCTATGGCTACACCTTC. The chain links TRBV19 to TRBJ1-2; D might be TRBD1 (5 bases). The CDR3 totals 14 residues. Germline V gives CDR1 LNHDA, CDR2 SQIVND (reference sequence). V lost 3 bases and J lost 4, with 12 bases in between.

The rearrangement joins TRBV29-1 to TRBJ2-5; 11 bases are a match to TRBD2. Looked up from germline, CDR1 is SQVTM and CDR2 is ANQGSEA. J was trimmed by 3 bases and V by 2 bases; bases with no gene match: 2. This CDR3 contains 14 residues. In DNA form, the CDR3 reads TGCAGCGTTGAATCGACTAGCGGGAAAGAGACCCAGTACTTC. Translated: CSVESTSGKETQYF.

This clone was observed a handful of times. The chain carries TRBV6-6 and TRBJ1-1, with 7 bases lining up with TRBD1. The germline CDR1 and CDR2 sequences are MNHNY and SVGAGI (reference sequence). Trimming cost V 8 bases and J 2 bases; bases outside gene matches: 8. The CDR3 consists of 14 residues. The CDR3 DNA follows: TGTGCCAGCTCCGCGGGACAGCCAAACACTGAAGCTTTCTTT. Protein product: CASSAGQPNTEAFF.

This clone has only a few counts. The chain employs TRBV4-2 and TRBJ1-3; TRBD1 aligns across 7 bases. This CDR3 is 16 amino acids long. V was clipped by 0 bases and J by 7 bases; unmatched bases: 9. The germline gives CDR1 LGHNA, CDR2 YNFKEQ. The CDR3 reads CASSQEADRVGNTIYF. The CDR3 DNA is TGTGCCAGCAGCCAAGAAGCCGACAGGGTAGGGAACACCATATATTTT.

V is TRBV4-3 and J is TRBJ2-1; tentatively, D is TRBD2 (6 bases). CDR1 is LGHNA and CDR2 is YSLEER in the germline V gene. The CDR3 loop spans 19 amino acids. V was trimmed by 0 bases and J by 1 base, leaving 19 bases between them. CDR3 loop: CASSQEGGTWSGSYNEQFF. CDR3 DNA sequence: TGCGCCAGCAGCCAAGAAGGCGGGACGTGGTCCGGATCCTACAATGAGCAGTTCTTC.

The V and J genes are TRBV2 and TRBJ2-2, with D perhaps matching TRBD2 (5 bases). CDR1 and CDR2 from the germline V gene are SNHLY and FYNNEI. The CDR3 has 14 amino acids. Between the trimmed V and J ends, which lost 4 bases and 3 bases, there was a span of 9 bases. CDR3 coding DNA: TGTGCCAGCAGTGTACGGGGTTACACCGGGGAGCTGTTTTTT. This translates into CASSVRGYTGELFF.

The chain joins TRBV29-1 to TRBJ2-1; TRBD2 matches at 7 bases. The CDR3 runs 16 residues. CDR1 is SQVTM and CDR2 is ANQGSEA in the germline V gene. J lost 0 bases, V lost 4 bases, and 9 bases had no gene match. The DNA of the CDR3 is TGCAGCGTTGTCCCTCTAGCGGTGAGCTCCTACAATGAGCAGTTCTTC. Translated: CSVVPLAVSSYNEQFF.